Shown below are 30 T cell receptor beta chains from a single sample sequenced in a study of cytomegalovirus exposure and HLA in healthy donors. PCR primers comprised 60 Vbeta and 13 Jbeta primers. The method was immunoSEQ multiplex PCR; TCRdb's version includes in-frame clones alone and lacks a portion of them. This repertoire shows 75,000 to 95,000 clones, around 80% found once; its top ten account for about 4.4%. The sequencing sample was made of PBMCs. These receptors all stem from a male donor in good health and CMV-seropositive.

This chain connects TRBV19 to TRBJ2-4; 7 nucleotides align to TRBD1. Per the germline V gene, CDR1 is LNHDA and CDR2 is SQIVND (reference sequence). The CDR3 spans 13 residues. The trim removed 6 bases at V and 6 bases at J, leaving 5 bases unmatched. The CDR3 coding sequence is TGTGCCAGTAGCGCGGCAGGGGGAAACATTCAGTACTTC. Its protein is CASSAAGGNIQYF.

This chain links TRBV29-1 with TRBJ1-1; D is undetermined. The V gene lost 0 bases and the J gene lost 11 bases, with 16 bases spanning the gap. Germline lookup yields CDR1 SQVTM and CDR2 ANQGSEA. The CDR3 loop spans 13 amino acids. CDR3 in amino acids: CSVEDPLGATAFF. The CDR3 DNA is TGCAGCGTTGAAGACCCGCTTGGAGCGACCGCTTTCTTT.

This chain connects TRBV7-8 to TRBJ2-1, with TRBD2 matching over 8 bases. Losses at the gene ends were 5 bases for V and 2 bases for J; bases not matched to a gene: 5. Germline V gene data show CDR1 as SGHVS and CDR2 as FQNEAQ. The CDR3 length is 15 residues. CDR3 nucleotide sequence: TGTGCCAGCAGCCAAGGACTAGCTACCTACAATGAGCAGTTCTTC. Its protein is CASSQGLATYNEQFF.

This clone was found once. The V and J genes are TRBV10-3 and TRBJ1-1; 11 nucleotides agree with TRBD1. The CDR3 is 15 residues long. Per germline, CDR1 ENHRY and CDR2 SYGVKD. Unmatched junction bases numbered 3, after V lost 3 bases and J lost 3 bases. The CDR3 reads CAISEPGQGDTEAFF. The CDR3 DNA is TGTGCCATCAGTGAACCGGGACAGGGGGACACTGAAGCTTTCTTT.

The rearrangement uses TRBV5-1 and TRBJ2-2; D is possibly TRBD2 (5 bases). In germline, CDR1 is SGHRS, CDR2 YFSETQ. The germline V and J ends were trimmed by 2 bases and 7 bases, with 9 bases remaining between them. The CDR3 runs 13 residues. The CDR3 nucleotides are TGCGCCAGCAGCTTTTCGGGAATCGGGGAGCTGTTTTTT. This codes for CASSFSGIGELFF. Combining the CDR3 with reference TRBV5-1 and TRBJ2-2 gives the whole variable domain KAGVTQTPRYLIKTRGQQVTLSCSPISGHRSVSWYQQTPGQGLQFLFEYFSETQRNKGNFPGRFSGRQFSNSRSEMNVSTLELGDSALYLCASSFSGIGELFFGEGSRLTVL.

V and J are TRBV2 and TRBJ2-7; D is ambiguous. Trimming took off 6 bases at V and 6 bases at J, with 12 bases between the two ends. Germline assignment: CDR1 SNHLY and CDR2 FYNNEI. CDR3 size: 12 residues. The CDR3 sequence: CASSVYVGEQYF. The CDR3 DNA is TGTGCCAGCAGCGTTTATGTCGGCGAGCAGTACTTC.

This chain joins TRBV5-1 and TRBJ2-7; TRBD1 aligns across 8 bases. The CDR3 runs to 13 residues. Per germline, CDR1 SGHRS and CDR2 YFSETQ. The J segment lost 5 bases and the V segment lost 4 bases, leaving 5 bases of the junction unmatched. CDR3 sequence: CASSKDRVNEQYF. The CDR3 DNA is TGCGCCAGCAGCAAGGACAGGGTGAACGAGCAGTACTTC. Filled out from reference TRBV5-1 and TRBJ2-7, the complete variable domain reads KAGVTQTPRYLIKTRGQQVTLSCSPISGHRSVSWYQQTPGQGLQFLFEYFSETQRNKGNFPGRFSGRQFSNSRSEMNVSTLELGDSALYLCASSKDRVNEQYFGPGTRLTVT.

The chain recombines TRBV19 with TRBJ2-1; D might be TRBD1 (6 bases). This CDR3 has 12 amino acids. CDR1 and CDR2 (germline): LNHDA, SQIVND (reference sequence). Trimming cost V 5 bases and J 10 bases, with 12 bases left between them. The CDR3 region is CASSHDRNEQFF. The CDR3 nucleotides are TGTGCCAGTAGTCATGACAGGAACGAGCAGTTCTTC. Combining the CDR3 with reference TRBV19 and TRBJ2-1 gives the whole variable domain DGGITQSPKYLFRKEGQNVTLSCEQNLNHDAMYWYRQDPGQGLRLIYYSQIVNDFQKGDIAEGYSVSREKKESFPLTVTSAQKNPTAFYLCASSHDRNEQFFGPGTRLTVL.

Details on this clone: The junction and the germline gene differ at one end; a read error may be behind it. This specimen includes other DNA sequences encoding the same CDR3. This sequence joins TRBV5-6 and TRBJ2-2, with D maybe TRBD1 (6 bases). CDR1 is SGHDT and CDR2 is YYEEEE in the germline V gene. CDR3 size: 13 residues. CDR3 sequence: CASSSQGTGELFF. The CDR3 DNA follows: TGCGCCAGCAGCTCACAGGGAACCGGGGAGCTGTTTTTT. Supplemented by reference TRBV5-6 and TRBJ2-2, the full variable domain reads DAGVTQSPTHLIKTRGQQVTLRCSPKSGHDTVSWYQQALGQGPQFIFQYYEEEERQRGNFPDRFSGHQFPNYSSELNVNALLLGDSALYLCASSSQGTGELFFGEGSRLTVL.

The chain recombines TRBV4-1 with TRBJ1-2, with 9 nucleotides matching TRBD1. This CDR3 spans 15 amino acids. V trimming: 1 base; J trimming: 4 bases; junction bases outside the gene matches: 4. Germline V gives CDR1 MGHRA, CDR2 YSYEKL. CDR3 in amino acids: CASSQAQGAGYGYTF. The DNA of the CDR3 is TGCGCCAGCAGCCAAGCACAGGGGGCGGGCTATGGCTACACCTTC.

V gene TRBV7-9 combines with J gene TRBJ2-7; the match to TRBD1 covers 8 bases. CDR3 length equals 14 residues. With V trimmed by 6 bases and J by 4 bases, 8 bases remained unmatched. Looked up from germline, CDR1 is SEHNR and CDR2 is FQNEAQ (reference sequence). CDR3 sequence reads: CASRDTGQEYEQYF. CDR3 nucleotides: TGTGCCAGCAGGGATACGGGACAGGAGTACGAGCAGTACTTC.

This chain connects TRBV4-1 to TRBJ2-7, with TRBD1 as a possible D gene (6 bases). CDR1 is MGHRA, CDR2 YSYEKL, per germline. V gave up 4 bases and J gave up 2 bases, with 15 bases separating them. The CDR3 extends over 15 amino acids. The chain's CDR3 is CASSPQGQGAYEQYF. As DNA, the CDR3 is TGCGCCAGCAGCCCACAGGGTCAGGGAGCCTACGAGCAGTACTTC.

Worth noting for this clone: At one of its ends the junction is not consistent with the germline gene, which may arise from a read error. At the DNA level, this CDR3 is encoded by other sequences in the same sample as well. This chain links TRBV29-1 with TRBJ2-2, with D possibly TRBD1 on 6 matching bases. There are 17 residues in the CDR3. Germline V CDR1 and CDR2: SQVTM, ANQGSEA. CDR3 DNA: TGCAGCGTGGTAGGGACACTTAGGGAAAAGAACACCGGAGAGCTGTTTTTT. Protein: CSVVGTLREKNTGELFF.

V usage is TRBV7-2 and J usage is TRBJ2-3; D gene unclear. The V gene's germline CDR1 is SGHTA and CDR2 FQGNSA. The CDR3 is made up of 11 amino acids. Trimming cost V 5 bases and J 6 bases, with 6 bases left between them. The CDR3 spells CASSQSDTQYF. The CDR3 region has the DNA TGTGCCAGCAGCCAAAGCGATACGCAGTATTTT. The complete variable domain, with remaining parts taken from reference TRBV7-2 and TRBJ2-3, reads GAGVSQSPSNKVTEKGKDVELRCDPISGHTALYWYRQSLGQGLEFLIYFQGNSAPDKSGLPSDRFSAERTGGSVSTLTIQRTQQEDSAVYLCASSQSDTQYFGPGTRLTVL.

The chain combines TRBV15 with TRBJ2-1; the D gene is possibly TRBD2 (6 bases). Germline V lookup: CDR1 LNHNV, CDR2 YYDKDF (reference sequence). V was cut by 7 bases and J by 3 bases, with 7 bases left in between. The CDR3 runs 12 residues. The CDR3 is CATMGGYNEQFF. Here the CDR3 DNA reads TGTGCCACCATGGGGGGCTACAATGAGCAGTTCTTC.

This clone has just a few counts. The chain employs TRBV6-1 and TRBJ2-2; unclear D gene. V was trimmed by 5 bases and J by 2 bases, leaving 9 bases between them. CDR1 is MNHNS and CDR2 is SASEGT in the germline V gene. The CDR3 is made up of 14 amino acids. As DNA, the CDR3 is TGTGCCAGCAGTTCTCAACTTAACACCGGGGAGCTGTTTTTT. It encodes CASSSQLNTGELFF.

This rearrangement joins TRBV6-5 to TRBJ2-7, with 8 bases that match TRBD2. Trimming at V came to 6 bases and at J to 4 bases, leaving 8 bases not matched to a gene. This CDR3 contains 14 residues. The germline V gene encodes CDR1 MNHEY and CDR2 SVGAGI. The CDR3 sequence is CASSPYRGGYEQYF. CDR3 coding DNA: TGTGCCAGCAGCCCATACCGGGGGGGATACGAGCAGTACTTC.

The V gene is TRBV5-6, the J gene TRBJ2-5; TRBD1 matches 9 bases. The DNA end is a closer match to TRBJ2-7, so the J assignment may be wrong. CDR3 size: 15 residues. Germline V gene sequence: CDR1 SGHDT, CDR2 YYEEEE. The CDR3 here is CASTEFGTGPDEQYF. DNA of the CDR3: TGTGCCAGCACCGAATTCGGGACAGGGCCAGACGAGCAGTACTTC.

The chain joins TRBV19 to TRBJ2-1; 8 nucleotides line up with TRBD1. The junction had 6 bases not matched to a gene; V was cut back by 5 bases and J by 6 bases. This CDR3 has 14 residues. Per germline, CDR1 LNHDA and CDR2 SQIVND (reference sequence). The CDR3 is CASSVRTGSNEQFF. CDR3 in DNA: TGTGCCAGTAGTGTCCGGACAGGGTCCAATGAGCAGTTCTTC.

The CDR3 nucleotides are TGTGCCAGCAGCCGTGAGATCCAGGGCTCTGGAAACACCATATATTTT. Amino acids: CASSREIQGSGNTIYF. The V gene is TRBV5-4, the J gene TRBJ1-3, with D possibly matching TRBD1 (5 bases). Between the trimmed V and J ends, which lost 4 bases and 0 bases, there was a span of 14 bases. This CDR3 is 16 amino acids long. Germline V lookup: CDR1 SGHNT, CDR2 YYREEE (reference sequence).

The CDR3 loop reads CASSPNPPPGLPRETQYF. DNA for the CDR3: TGCGCCAGCAGCCCTAATCCGCCACCGGGACTCCCAAGGGAGACCCAGTACTTC. The rearrangement links TRBV4-1 to TRBJ2-5; D possibly corresponds to TRBD2 (6 bases). Trimming stripped 4 bases from V and 5 bases from J, with 26 bases between. This CDR3 has 18 amino acids. The germline gives CDR1 MGHRA, CDR2 YSYEKL.

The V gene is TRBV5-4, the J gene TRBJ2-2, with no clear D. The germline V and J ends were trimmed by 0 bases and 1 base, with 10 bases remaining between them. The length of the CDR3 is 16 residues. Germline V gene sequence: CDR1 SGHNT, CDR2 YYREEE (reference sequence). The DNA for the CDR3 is TGTGCCAGCAGCTTGGATAAGAAGCTGAACACCGGGGAGCTGTTTTTT. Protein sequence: CASSLDKKLNTGELFF.

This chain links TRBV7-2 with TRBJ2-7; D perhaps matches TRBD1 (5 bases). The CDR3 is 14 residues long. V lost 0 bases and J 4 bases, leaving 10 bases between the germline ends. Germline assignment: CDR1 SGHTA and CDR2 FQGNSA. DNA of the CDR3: TGTGCCAGCAGCTTAGCGGGGCGTTGGTACGAGCAGTACTTC. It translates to CASSLAGRWYEQYF. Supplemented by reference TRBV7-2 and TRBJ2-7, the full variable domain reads GAGVSQSPSNKVTEKGKDVELRCDPISGHTALYWYRQSLGQGLEFLIYFQGNSAPDKSGLPSDRFSAERTGGSVSTLTIQRTQQEDSAVYLCASSLAGRWYEQYFGPGTRLTVT.

CDR3 loop: CASSFVSGGAQQYF. In nucleotides, the CDR3 is TGTGCCAGCAGTTTTGTCTCCGGAGGCGCGCAGCAGTACTTC. The chain recombines TRBV27 with TRBJ2-7, with D possibly TRBD2 on 5 matching bases. The CDR3 consists of 14 residues. Germline-derived CDR1 and CDR2 are MNHEY and SMNVEV (reference sequence). V lost 3 bases to trimming and J lost 8 bases, with 17 bases between them.

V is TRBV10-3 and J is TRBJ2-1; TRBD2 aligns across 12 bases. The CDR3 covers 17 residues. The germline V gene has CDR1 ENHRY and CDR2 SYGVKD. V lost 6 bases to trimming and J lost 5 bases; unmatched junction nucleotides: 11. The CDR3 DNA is TGTGCCATCAGGATGCGGCTAGCGGGAGGGGACAACAATGAGCAGTTCTTC. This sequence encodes CAIRMRLAGGDNNEQFF.

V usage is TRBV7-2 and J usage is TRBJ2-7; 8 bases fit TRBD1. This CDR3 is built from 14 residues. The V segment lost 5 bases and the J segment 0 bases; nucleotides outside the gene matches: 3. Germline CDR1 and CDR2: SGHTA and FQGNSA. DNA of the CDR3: TGTGCCAGCAGCCGACAGGGGAGCTCCTACGAGCAGTACTTC. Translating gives CASSRQGSSYEQYF.

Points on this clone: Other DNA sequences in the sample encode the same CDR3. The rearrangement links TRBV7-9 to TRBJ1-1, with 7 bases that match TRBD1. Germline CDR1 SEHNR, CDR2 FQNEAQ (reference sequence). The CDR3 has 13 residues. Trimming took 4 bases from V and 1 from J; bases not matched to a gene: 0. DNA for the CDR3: TGTGCCAGCAGCTCAGGGGGGAACACTGAAGCTTTCTTT. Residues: CASSSGGNTEAFF. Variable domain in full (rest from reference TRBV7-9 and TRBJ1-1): DTGVSQNPRHKITKRGQNVTFRCDPISEHNRLYWYRQTLGQGPEFLTYFQNEAQLEKSRLLSDRFSAERPKGSFSTLEIQRTEQGDSAMYLCASSSGGNTEAFFGQGTRLTVV.

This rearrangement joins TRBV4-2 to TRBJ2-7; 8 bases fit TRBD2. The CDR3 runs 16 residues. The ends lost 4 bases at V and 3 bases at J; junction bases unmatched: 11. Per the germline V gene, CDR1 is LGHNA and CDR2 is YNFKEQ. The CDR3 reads CASSLDPRGAFYEQYF. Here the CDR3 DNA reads TGTGCCAGCAGCCTTGACCCGCGGGGGGCCTTCTACGAGCAGTACTTC.

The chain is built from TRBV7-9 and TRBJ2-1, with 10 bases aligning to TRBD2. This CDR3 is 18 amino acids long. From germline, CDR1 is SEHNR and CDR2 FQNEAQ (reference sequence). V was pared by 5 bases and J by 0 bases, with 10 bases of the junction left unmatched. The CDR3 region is CASSQDRTSGSSYNEQFF. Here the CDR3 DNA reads TGTGCCAGCAGCCAAGACCGGACTAGCGGAAGCTCCTACAATGAGCAGTTCTTC. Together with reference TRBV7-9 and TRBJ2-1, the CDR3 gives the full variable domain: DTGVSQNPRHKITKRGQNVTFRCDPISEHNRLYWYRQTLGQGPEFLTYFQNEAQLEKSRLLSDRFSAERPKGSFSTLEIQRTEQGDSAMYLCASSQDRTSGSSYNEQFFGPGTRLTVL.

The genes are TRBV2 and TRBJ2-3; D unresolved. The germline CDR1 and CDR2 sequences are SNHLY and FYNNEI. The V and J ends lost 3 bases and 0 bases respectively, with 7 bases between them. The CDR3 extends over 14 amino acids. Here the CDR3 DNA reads TGTGCCAGCAGTGAGGGCAGCAGCACAGATACGCAGTATTTT. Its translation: CASSEGSSTDTQYF.